This TCR beta chain emerged from a study of T cells in Graves' hyperthyroidism and ophthalmopathy. Amplification yielded TCR beta CDR3 regions, with RNA transcripts as the source. TCR CDR3 regions were first amplified by RT-PCR with HTBI primers. TCRdb called the multiplex PCR reads again in MiXCR, with one record for every CDR3 protein. Of about 290,000 distinct CDR3 sequences in the sample, roughly an eighth were seen once. This clonotype has ten or more counts. Its antigen is unidentified. Study observations and caveats: Blood also held most thyroid clonotypes expanded beyond 0.001.

Researchers defined stable Graves' hyperthyroidism as no ophthalmopathy progression within 18 months. Clinical symptoms, serum thyroxine, TRAb, thyroid ultrasound and orbital computed tomography established diagnosis. This TCR was recovered from a woman aged 40 to 50 with Graves' hyperthyroidism. The specimen was blood.

The CDR3 sequence is CAKSGALNEQFF. CDR3 in DNA: TGTGCCAAGTCCGGGGCTCTGAATGAGCAGTTCTTC. The V gene is TRBV2, the J gene TRBJ2-1; D possibly matches TRBD1 or TRBD2 (5 bases each). The germline CDR1 and CDR2 sequences are SNHLY and FYNNEI. V dropped 10 bases and J dropped 7 bases, with 14 bases sitting between them. This CDR3 spans 12 amino acids. The variable domain in full, with the rest retrieved from reference TRBV2 and TRBJ2-1, is EPEVTQTPSHQVTQMGQEVILRCVPISNHLYFYWYRQILGQKVEFLVSFYNNEISEKSEIFDDQFSVERPDGSNFTLKIRSTKLEDSAMYFCAKSGALNEQFFGPGTRLTVL.